This TCR beta chain derives from a study of T cell responses to AZD1222 COVID-19 vaccine. Across the whole study: Pooling of second doses given at about 4 or about 12 weeks was done. Overall study results and limits: CD4 TCRs linked to vaccination spanned spike, dominating at 160-218 and 743-854. In a largely white British group with more females than males, clonal diversity was possibly underestimated. Baseline serology detected seropositivity in only 6 or 7 AZD1222 recipients.

TCRdb keeps only in-frame clones here, not all; method: immunoSEQ multiplex PCR. The repertoire holds some 150,000 clones, with roughly 89% as singletons. This CDR3 contains 11 residues. V lost 2 bases, J lost 5 bases, and 4 bases lay in between. A note on this clone: What it recognizes is unknown.

The chain joins TRBV12-3 or TRBV12-4 to TRBJ2-7; D is ambiguous. The receptor was isolated from an adult in good health. Source: peripheral blood, taken on day 0 of AZD1222 vaccination. The CDR3 region has the DNA TGTGCCAGCAGTTTAAGAGACGAGCAGTACTTC. Translating it yields CASSLRDEQYF.